A single T cell receptor beta chain is shown here with its context. Its specificity is not known. The record originates from a study of T cell responses to AZD1222 COVID-19 vaccine. Study results and caveats: Just 6 or 7 people given AZD1222 tested seropositive at baseline. Of spike-specific TCRs, nearly half reportedly target regions left unmutated in variants. Elevations in Spike-specific TCR breadth and depth followed administration of two AZD1222 doses.

TCRdb's table, derived via immunoSEQ multiplex PCR, lists solely in-frame clones and lacks some. The profile shows about 180,000 clones, 85% to 90% of them singletons. The ends lost 6 bases at V and 7 bases at J; junction bases unmatched: 6. The CDR3 has 14 residues. Germline assignment: CDR1 SGHTA and CDR2 FQGNSA. The chain combines TRBV7-2 with TRBJ2-7; 13 bases align to TRBD2. The TCR comes from an adult who received the MenACWY meningococcal vaccine as a control. Sequenced here: peripheral blood, sampled 28 days after the second dose of the MenACWY control vaccine. The CDR3 DNA sequence: TGTGCCAGCAGTCGGACTAGCGGGAGAGGAGAGCAGTACTTC. Protein: CASSRTSGRGEQYF.